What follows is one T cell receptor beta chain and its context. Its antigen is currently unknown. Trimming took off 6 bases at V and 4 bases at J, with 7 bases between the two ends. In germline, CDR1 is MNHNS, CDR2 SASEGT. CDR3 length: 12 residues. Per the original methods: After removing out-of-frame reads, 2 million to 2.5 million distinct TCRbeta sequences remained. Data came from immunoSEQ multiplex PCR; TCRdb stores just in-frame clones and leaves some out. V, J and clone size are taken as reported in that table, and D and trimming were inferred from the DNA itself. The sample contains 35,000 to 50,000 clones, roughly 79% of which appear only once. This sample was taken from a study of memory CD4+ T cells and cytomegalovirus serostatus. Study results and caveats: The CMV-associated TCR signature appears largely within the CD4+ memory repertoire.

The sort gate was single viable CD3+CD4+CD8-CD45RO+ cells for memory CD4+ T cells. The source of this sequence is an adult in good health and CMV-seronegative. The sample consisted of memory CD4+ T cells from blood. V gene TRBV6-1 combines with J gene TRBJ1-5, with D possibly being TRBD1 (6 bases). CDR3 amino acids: CASSDRNQPQHF. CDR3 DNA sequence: TGTGCCAGCAGCGACAGGAATCAGCCCCAGCATTTT.